This TCR beta chain was identified in a study of neurological immune-mediated disorders. Time point indicated: longitudinal time-point 2. 2 million PBMCs stored at -80 C were the source of the unsorted libraries. CDR3 size: 12 residues. Looked up from germline, CDR1 is SGHDN and CDR2 is FVKESK. Trimming cost V 8 bases and J 0 bases, with 7 bases left between them. A 10-nucleotide random UMI tagged transcripts in template-switch 5'RACE cDNA synthesis. Every sequencing run drew on 15-18 subjects and yielded over 200 million TCR-beta sequences. Using its own MiXCR run on the 5' RACE reads, TCRdb lists one record per CDR3 protein. Here the sample spans some 100,000 distinct CDR3 sequences, about 13% being singletons. Details on this clonotype: What it recognizes is unknown.

General study findings and limits: HTLV-1-associated myelopathy displayed the greatest TCR clonal expansion, and multiple sclerosis exhibited the smallest, lower than that of healthy controls.

The sequenced sample consisted of PBMCs. This sequence was found in a female donor with HTLV-1-associated myelopathy (HAM/TSP). V is TRBV14 and J is TRBJ1-1; D unclear. CDR3 region: CASQEMNTEAFF. CDR3 sequence (DNA): TGTGCCAGCCAGGAGATGAACACTGAAGCTTTCTTT.